One sample yielded the 10 T cell receptor beta chains listed below, sequenced in a study of beta chain features in type 1 diabetes. Overall study findings and caveats: When Type 1 diabetes patients were examined, their TCRB CDR3s proved moderately but significantly shorter in all four CD4+ subsets.

The entirety of the isolated RNA underwent reverse transcription, so expressed TCRB transcripts were sequenced. The table came from immunoSEQ multiplex PCR; TCRdb's copy has only in-frame clones and leaves some out. This sample has approximately 600,000 clones, with around 12% found just once. Antigen specificity for these receptors is unknown. Material: naive CD4+ T cells from blood. These receptors were obtained from a man under 40 with type 1 diabetes.

The V call is TRBV7-2, the J call TRBJ2-5, with D maybe TRBD2 (7 bases). The CDR3 runs to 15 residues. V lost 7 bases and J 4 bases, leaving 19 bases between the germline ends. The germline V gene has CDR1 SGHTA and CDR2 FQGNSA. CDR3 in DNA: TGTGCCAGCAACGGAGGGGGGGCTCAGGCAGAGACCCAGTACTTC. Amino acid sequence: CASNGGGAQAETQYF.

The CDR3 DNA is TGTGCCTGCGGGACAGGGGATTACGAGCAGTACTTC. Amino acids: CACGTGDYEQYF. This chain links TRBV30 with TRBJ2-7; the match to TRBD1 covers 10 bases. Germline CDR1 and CDR2: GTSNPN and SVGIG (reference sequence). V was clipped by 6 bases and J by 4 bases; unmatched bases: 3. This CDR3 contains 12 residues.

This clone was counted between two and nine times. J is TRBJ1-3 and V is TRBV5-4; 7 bases are shared with TRBD1. The germline V gene has CDR1 SGHNT and CDR2 YYREEE (reference sequence). CDR3 length equals 16 residues. The junction had 9 bases not matched to a gene; V was cut back by 4 bases and J by 2 bases. As DNA, the CDR3 is TGTGCCAGCAGCCATCGACAGGGTCGGACTGGAAACACCATATATTTT. Translating it yields CASSHRQGRTGNTIYF.

This clone was counted a few times. This sequence joins TRBV19 and TRBJ1-5; no clear D. V was trimmed by 7 bases and J by 5 bases, leaving 12 bases between them. CDR3 length equals 13 residues. Germline lookup yields CDR1 LNHDA and CDR2 SQIVND (reference sequence). The CDR3 here is CASTQKGHQPQHF. In DNA form, the CDR3 reads TGTGCCAGTACCCAAAAGGGCCATCAGCCCCAGCATTTT. The variable domain in full, with the rest retrieved from reference TRBV19 and TRBJ1-5, is DGGITQSPKYLFRKEGQNVTLSCEQNLNHDAMYWYRQDPGQGLRLIYYSQIVNDFQKGDIAEGYSVSREKKESFPLTVTSAQKNPTAFYLCASTQKGHQPQHFGDGTRLSIL.

This clone was picked up a small number of times. This sequence joins TRBV21-1 and TRBJ2-1; TRBD2 reflects the table's D call only, with no check against the DNA. TRBV21-1 is a documented pseudogene. The CDR3 totals 15 residues. The DNA for the CDR3 is TGTGCCAGCAGCAATCACGAGGCGAATTACAATGAGCAGTTCTTC. Amino acid sequence: CASSNHEANYNEQFF.

This clone appeared once. The chain couples TRBV7-9 to TRBJ1-5, with TRBD1 as a possible D gene (6 bases). CDR1 and CDR2 from the germline V gene are SEHNR and FQNEAQ (reference sequence). The CDR3 contains 14 residues. V was shortened by 1 base and J by 5 bases, with 9 bases between the two germline ends. The CDR3 protein is CASSLEGGYQPQHF. For the CDR3, the DNA is TGTGCCAGCAGCTTAGAGGGGGGATATCAGCCCCAGCATTTT.

The chain employs TRBV19 and TRBJ1-1; 8 bases are a match to TRBD1. The V and J ends lost 5 bases and 6 bases, in that order; junction bases with no gene match: 8. The length of the CDR3 is 14 residues. CDR1 LNHDA and CDR2 SQIVND come from the germline V gene (reference sequence). The CDR3, as DNA: TGTGCCAGTAGTGTTCAGGGGGCAAGCGCTGAAGCTTTCTTT. Translation: CASSVQGASAEAFF.

In its sample, this clone was seen a few times. V is TRBV29-1 and J is TRBJ1-3; D gene uncertain. Per germline, CDR1 SQVTM and CDR2 ANQGSEA. This CDR3 region has 15 residues. Trimming took off 7 bases at V and 0 bases at J, with 16 bases between the two ends. In DNA form, the CDR3 reads TGCAGCGCTGTGGGGTCCGGGAGCTCTGGAAACACCATATATTTT. Protein: CSAVGSGSSGNTIYF.

V usage is TRBV7-2 and J usage is TRBJ2-4; D is ambiguous. V gave up 7 bases and J gave up 0 bases, with 10 bases separating them. CDR3 length: 14 amino acids. CDR1 and CDR2 (germline): SGHTA, FQGNSA. The CDR3 is CASTLGQAKNIQYF. In nucleotides, the CDR3 is TGTGCCAGCACCTTGGGTCAAGCCAAAAACATTCAGTACTTC.

The table lists this clone with a few counts. The chain recombines TRBV7-2 with TRBJ2-3; a weak D match, TRBD2 (5 bases). Germline CDR1 is SGHTA and CDR2 is FQGNSA. V was shortened by 1 base and J by 7 bases, with 9 bases between the two germline ends. The CDR3 loop spans 13 amino acids. DNA of the CDR3: TGTGCCAGCAGCTTAGTGGACTTGAATACGCAGTATTTT. Residues: CASSLVDLNTQYF.